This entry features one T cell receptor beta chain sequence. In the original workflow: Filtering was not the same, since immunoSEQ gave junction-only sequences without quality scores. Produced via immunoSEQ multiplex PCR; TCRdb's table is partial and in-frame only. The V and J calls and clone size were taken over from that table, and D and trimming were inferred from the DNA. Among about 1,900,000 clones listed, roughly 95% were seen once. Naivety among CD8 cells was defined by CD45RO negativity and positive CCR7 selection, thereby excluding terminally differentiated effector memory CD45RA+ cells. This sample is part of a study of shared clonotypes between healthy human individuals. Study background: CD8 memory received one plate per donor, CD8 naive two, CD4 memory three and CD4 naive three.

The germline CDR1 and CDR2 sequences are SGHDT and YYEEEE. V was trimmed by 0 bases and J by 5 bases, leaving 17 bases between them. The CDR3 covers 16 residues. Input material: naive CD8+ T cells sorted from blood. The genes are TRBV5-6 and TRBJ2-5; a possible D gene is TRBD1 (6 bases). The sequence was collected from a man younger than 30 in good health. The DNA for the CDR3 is TGTGCCAGCAGCTTGGACCAACAGGGCCCGCGGGAGACCCAGTACTTC. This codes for CASSLDQQGPRETQYF. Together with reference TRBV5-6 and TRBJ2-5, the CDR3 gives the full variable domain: DAGVTQSPTHLIKTRGQQVTLRCSPKSGHDTVSWYQQALGQGPQFIFQYYEEEERQRGNFPDRFSGHQFPNYSSELNVNALLLGDSALYLCASSLDQQGPRETQYFGPGTRLLVL.